This entry is about one TCR beta chain. This sample is drawn from a study of shared clonotypes between healthy human individuals. Germline V gives CDR1 SEHNR, CDR2 FQNEAQ (reference sequence). CDR3 length equals 15 residues. Losses at the gene ends were 8 bases for V and 6 bases for J; bases not matched to a gene: 13. TCRdb's copy holds only in-frame clones and misses some; the assay was immunoSEQ multiplex PCR. Among under 600,000 clones listed, approximately 95% were seen once. This TCR derives from a woman aged 25-40 years in good health. V and J are TRBV7-9 and TRBJ2-1, with 7 bases matching TRBD2. Sequenced sample: naive CD4+ T cells sorted from blood. Subset meaning: CD45RA+ positively selected. Written as DNA, the CDR3 is TGTGCCAGCGGAGGACGAGCGGGAAAACTCAATGAGCAGTTCTTC. Amino acid sequence: CASGGRAGKLNEQFF.